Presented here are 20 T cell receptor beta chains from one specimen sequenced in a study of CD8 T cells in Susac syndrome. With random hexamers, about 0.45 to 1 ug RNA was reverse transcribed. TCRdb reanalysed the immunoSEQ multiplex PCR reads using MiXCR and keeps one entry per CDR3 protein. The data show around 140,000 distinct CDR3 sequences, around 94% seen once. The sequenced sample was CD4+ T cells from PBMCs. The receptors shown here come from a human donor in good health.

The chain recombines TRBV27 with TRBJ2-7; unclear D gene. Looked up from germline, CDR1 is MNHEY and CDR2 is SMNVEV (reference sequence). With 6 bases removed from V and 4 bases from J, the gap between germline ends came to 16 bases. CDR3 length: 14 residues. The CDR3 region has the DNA TGTGCCAGCAGACCGGACCCTGATTTTTACGAGCAGTACTTC. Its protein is CASRPDPDFYEQYF.

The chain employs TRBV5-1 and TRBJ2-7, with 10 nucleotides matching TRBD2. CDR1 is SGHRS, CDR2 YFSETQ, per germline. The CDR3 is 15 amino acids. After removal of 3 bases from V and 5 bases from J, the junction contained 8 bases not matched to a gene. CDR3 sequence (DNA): TGCGCCAGCAGCTCGCTAGCGGGAGTCGATGACGAGCAGTACTTC. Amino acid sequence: CASSSLAGVDDEQYF.

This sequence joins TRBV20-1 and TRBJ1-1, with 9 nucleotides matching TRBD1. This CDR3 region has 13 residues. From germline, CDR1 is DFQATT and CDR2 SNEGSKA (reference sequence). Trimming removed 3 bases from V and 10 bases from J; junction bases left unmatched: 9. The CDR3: CSASPGQGGLAFF. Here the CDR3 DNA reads TGCAGTGCTAGTCCGGGACAGGGTGGGTTAGCTTTCTTT.

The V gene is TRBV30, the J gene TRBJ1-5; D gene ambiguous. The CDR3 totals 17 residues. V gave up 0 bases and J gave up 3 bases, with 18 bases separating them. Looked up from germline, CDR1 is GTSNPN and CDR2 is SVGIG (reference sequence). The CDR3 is CAWSVGGWSGDNQPQHF. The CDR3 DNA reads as TGTGCCTGGAGTGTAGGAGGTTGGTCAGGAGACAATCAGCCCCAGCATTTT. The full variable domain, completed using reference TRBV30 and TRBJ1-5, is SQTIHQWPATLVQPVGSPLSLECTVEGTSNPNLYWYRQAAGRGLQLLFYSVGIGQISSEVPQNLSASRPQDRQFILSSKKLLLSDSGFYLCAWSVGGWSGDNQPQHFGDGTRLSIL.

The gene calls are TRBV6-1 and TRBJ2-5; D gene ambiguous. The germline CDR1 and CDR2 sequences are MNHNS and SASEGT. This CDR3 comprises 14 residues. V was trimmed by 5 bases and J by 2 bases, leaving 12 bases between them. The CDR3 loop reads CASSKRAPQETQYF. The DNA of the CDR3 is TGTGCCAGCAGTAAACGGGCCCCTCAAGAGACCCAGTACTTC.

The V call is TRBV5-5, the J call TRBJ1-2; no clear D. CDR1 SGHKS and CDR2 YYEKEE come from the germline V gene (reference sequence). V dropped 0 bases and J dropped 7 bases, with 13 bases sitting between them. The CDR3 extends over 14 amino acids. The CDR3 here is CASSLAEEFGGYTF. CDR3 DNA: TGTGCCAGCAGCTTGGCCGAGGAGTTTGGTGGCTACACCTTC.

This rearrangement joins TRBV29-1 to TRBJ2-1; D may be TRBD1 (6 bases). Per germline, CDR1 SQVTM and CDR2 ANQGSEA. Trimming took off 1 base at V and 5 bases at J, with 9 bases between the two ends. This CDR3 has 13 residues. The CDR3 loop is CSVEVWTDNEQFF. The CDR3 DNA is TGCAGCGTTGAAGTCTGGACAGACAATGAGCAGTTCTTC.

This chain's CDR3 is CASSLGRAGHYEQYF. The CDR3 bases are TGTGCCAGCAGCTTAGGAAGGGCCGGGCACTACGAGCAGTACTTC. The chain is built from TRBV11-3 and TRBJ2-7; D unresolved. The V and J ends lost 1 base and 3 bases respectively, with 13 bases between them. Germline V gene data show CDR1 as SGHNT and CDR2 as YENEEA. There are 15 residues in the CDR3.

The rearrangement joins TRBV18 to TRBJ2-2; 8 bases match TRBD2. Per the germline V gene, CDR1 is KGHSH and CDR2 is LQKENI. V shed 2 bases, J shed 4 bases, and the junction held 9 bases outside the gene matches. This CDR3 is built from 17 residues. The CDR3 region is CASSPSGTSTSTGELFF. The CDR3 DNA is TGTGCCAGCTCACCATCCGGGACTAGTACAAGCACCGGGGAGCTGTTTTTT.

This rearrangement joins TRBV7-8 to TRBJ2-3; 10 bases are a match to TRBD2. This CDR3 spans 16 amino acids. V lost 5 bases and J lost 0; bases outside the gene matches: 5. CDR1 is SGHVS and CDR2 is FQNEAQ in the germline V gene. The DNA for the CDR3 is TGTGCCAGCAGCCTACCGACTAGCGGGAGCACAGATACGCAGTATTTT. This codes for CASSLPTSGSTDTQYF.

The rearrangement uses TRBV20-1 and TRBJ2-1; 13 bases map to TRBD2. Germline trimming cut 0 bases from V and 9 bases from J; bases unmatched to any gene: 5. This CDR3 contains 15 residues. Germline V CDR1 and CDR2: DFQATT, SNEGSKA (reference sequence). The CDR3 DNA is TGCAGTGCTAGAGATACTAGCGGGAGGGCGGGTGAGCAGTTCTTC. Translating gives CSARDTSGRAGEQFF.

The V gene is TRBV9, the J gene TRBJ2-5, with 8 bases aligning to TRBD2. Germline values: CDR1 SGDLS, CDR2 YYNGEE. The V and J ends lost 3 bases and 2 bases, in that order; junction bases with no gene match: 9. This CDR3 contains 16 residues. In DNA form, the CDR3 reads TGTGCCAGCAGCGCTGGGAGCGGGAGAAGTCAAGAGACCCAGTACTTC. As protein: CASSAGSGRSQETQYF.

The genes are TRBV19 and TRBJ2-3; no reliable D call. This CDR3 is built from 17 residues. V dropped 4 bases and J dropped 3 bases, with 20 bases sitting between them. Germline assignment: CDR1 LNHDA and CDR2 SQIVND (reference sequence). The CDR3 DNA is TGTGCCAGTAGTAGATGGGCGAGGAACGGCGGTACAGATACGCAGTATTTT. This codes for CASSRWARNGGTDTQYF.

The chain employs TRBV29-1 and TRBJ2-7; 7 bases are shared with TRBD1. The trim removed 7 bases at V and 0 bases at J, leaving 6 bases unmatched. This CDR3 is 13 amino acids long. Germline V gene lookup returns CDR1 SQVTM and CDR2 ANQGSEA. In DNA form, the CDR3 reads TGCAGCGCCTACCGACAGGGCTCCTACGAGCAGTACTTC. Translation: CSAYRQGSYEQYF.

CDR3 sequence reads: CASNPTGPETQYF. The CDR3 DNA sequence: TGTGCCAGCAACCCGACAGGGCCCGAGACCCAGTACTTC. This sequence joins TRBV2 and TRBJ2-5; TRBD1 agrees at 7 bases. Germline trimming cut 7 bases from V and 5 bases from J; bases unmatched to any gene: 7. CDR3 size: 13 residues. Germline V gene data show CDR1 as SNHLY and CDR2 as FYNNEI.

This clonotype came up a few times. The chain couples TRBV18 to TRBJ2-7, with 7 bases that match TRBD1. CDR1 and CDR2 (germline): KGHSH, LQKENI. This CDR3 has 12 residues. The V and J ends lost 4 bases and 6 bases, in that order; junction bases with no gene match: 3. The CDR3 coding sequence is TGTGCCAGCTCACTTCCAGGGGGCGAGCAGTACTTC. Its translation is CASSLPGGEQYF.

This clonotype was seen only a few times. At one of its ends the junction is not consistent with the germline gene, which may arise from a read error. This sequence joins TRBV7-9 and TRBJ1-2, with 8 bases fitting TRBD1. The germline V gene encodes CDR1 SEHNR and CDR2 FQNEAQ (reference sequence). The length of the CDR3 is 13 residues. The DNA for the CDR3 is TGTGCCAGCAGTTTAGGTACAGGGGGTGGCTACACCTTC. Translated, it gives CASSLGTGGGYTF.

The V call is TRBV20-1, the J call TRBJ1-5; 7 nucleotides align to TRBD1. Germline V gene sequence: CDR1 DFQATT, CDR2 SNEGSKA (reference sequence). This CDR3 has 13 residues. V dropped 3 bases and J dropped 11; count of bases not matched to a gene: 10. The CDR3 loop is CSASPYRGMAQHF. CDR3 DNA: TGCAGTGCTAGTCCCTACAGGGGAATGGCCCAGCATTTT.

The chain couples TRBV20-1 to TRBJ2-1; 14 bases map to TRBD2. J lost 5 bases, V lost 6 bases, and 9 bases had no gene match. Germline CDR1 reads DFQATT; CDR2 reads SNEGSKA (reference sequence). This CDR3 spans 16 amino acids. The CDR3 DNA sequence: TGCAGTGCCCTGGGGACTAGCGGGAGTTGGGACAATGAGCAGTTCTTC. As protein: CSALGTSGSWDNEQFF.

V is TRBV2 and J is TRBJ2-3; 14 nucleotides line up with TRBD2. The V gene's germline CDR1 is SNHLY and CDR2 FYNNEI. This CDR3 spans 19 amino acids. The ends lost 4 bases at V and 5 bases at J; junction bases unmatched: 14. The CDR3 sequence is CASSATSGRVRVFQDTQYF. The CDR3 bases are TGTGCCAGCAGTGCGACTAGCGGGAGGGTCCGTGTTTTTCAAGATACGCAGTATTTT.